The T cell receptor beta chain under discussion was sequenced for a study of CD8 T cells in ankylosing spondylitis. Quantitative barcoded 5'-RACE was used to prepare TCR beta libraries. TCRdb used MiXCR to reprocess the 5' RACE reads, holding one entry per CDR3 protein. Counted here are over 400,000 distinct CDR3 sequences, roughly 26% occurring once; the ten biggest clones make up over 0.8%. A few counts support this clonotype. Its antigen remains unidentified. The CDR3 totals 17 residues. The germline gives CDR1 SGHRS, CDR2 YFSETQ. V was pared by 0 bases and J by 7 bases, with 20 bases between. General study points: Ankylosing spondylitis blood seemed to carry a telltale TCR beta motif made of several highly homologous variants. Existing reports had already noted some motif variants in reactive arthritis synovial fluid and blood.

Sequencing input: blood, either unsorted or a sorted T cell fraction (not recorded which). The J gene is TRBJ2-1, the V gene TRBV5-1, with TRBD1 as a possible D gene (5 bases). The source is a male donor with ankylosing spondylitis. The CDR3 nucleotides are TGCGCCAGCAGCTTGGTCTCTCCGGGCAGGGTGGGGAATGAGCAGTTCTTC. It encodes CASSLVSPGRVGNEQFF.